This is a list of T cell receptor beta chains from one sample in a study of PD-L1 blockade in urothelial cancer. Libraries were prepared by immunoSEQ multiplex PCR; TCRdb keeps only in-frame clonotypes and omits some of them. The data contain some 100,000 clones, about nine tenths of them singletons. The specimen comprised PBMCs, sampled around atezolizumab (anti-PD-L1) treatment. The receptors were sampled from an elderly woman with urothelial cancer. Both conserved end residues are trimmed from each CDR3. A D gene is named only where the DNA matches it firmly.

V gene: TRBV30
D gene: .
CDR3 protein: AWSNYGGANVLT

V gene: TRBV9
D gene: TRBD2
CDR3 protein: ASSVVSGGPYNEQF

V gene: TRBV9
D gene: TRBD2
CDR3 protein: ASSVASSGAGEQF

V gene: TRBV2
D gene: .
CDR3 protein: ASNPDGLAFSTDTQY

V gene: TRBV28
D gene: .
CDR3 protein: ASRPTGGRYGYT

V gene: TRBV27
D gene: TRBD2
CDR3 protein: ASSLLAGGVPAYNEQF

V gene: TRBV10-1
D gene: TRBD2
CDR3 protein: ASSTGTSGNFGQF

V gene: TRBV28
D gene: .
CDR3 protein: ASTDGEAGPFQPQH

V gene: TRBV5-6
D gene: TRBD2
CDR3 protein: ASSLPIAGGRNEQF

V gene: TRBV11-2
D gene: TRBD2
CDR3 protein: ASSLRASGSSGELF

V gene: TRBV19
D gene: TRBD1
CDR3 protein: ATSTLGQGNYGYT

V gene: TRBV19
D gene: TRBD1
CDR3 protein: ASSYRGSGGYT

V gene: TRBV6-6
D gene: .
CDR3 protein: ASSYGRGSGNTIY

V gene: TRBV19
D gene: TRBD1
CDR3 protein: ASSSLDRVIWEAF

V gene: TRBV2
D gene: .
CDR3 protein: ASRGAGADTQY

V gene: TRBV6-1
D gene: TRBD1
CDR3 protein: ASSEATGGAYDEQF

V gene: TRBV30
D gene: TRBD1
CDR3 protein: AWARQGISEAF

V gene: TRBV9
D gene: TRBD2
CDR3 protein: ASSVRGDGVEQY

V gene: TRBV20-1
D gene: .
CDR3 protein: SATGDQPQH

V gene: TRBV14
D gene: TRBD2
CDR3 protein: ASSRRLAGFQDEQY

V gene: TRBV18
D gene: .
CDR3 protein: ASSPPMQGSNGYT

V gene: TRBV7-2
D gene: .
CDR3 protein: ASSLDRTDTQY

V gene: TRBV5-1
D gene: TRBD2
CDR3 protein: ASSGTSGGNTGELF

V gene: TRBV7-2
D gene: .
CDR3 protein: ASSIPGVYTEAF

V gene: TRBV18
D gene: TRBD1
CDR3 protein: ASSPDRTSGNTIY

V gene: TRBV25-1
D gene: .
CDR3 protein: ASSGNINQPQH

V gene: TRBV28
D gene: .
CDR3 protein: ASSLGRLTSSTDTQY

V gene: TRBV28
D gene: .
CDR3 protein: ASRLGRSSGNTIY

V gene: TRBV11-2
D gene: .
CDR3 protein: ASSLDGQTGTEAF

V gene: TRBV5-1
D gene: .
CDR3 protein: ASSLQRDTIYEQY

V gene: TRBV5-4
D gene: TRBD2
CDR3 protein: ASSLPGTSGTDTQY

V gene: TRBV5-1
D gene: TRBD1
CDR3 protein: ASSLAVRQGVNTEAF

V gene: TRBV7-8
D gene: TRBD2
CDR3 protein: ASSPPVLAGSTQY

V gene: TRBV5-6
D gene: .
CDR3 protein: ASSFGGETQY

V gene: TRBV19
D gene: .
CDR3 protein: ASSIRLVSYIQY

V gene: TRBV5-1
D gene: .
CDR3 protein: ASSLLTGSGYEQY

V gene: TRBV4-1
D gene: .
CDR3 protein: ASSPHRVYLVTNEKLF

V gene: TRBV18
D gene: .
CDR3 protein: ASSSSGPGHQPQH

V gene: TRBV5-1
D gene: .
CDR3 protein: ASRLSENSQTQY

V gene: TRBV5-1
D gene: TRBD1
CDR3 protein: ASSVDRGGADTQY

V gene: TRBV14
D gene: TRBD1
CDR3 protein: ASSPRQGGDTEAF

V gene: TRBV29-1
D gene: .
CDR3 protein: SVAGWITEAF

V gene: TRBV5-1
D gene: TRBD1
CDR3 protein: ASSQGQTGNTIY

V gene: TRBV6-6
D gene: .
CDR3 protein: ASGQGYEQY

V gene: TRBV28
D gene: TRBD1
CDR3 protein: ASSLSLRGHTEAF

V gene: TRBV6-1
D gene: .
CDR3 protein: ASLIQGGPYEQY

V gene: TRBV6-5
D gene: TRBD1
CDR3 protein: ASSYHGTGGEQY

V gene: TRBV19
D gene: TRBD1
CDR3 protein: ASSIRTGALSGANVLT

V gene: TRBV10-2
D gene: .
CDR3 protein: ASSESTRAEQY

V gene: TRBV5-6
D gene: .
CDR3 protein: ASSLRGFRQETQY

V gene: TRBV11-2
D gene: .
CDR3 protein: ASSNRLGSGELF

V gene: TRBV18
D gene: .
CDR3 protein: ASSLGGEQF

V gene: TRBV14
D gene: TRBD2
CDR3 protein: ASSPRTRTLTGELF

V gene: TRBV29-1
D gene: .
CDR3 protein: SVEERGTVYGYT

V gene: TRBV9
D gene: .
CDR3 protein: ASSRLLDTQY